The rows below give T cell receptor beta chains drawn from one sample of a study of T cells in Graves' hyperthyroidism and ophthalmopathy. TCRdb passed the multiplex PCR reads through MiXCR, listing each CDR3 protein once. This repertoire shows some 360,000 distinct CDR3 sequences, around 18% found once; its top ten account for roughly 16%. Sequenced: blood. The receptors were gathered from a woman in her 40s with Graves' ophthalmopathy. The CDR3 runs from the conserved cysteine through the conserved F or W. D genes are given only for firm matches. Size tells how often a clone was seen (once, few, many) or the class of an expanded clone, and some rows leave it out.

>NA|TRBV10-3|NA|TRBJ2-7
CAISESDRSYEQYF
TGTGCCATCAGTGAGTCCGATAGGTCTTACGAGCAGTACTTC
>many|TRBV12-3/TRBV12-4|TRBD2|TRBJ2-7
CASSLVAGGYEQYF
TGTGCCAGCAGTTTAGTAGCGGGAGGCTACGAGCAGTACTTC
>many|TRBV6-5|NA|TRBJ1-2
CASSYGQISGYTF
TGTGCCAGCAGTTACGGACAGATTTCTGGCTACACCTTC
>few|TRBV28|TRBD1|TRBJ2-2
CASSALPGGAGELFF
TGTGCCAGCAGCGCTCTGCCAGGGGGCGCCGGGGAGCTGTTTTTT
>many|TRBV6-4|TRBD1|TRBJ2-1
CASSDGEPQGVLFF
TGTGCCAGCAGTGATGGGGAACCTCAGGGGGTACTGTTCTTC
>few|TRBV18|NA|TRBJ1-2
CASSPISGSNYGYTF
TGTGCCAGCTCACCCATCTCCGGTTCTAACTATGGCTACACCTTC
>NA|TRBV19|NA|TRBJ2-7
CASSSSPKSYEQYF
TGTGCCAGTAGTAGTTCCCCCAAGTCCTACGAGCAGTACTTC
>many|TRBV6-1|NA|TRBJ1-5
CASTTAGSGQPQHF
TGTGCCAGCACAACAGCGGGGAGCGGCCAGCCCCAGCATTTT
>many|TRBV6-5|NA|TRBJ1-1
CASLTPYRVNTEAFF
TGTGCCAGCTTGACCCCATACAGGGTGAACACTGAAGCTTTCTTT
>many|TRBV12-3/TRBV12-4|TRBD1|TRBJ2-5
CASSETGGQETQYF
TGTGCCAGCAGTGAGACAGGGGGCCAAGAGACCCAGTACTTC
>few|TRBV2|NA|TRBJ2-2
CASSLSIPGTGELFF
TGTGCCAGCAGCCTTTCTATACCGGGGACCGGGGAGCTGTTTTTT
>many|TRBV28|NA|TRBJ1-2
CASSPGEEYGYTF
TGTGCCAGCAGTCCGGGTGAGGAATATGGCTACACCTTC
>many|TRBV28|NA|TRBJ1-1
CASREGGINYEAFF
TGTGCCAGCAGGGAGGGGGGGATAAACTATGAAGCTTTCTTT
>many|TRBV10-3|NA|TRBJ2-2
CAISQGLLNTGELFF
TGTGCCATCAGCCAGGGGCTTCTGAACACCGGGGAGCTGTTTTTT
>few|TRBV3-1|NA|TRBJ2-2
CASSPRTRSTGELFF
TGTGCCAGCAGCCCCCGAACACGGTCTACCGGGGAGCTGTTTTTT
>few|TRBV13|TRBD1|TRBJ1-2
CASSLAWGTGAWQDYGYTF
TGTGCCAGCAGCTTAGCTTGGGGGACAGGGGCATGGCAGGACTATGGCTACACCTTC
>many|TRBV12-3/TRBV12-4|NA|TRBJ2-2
CASSFARGNIGELFF
TGTGCCAGCAGTTTTGCTCGGGGGAATATCGGGGAGCTGTTTTTT
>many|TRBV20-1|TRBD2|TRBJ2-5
CSGGLAELVETQYF
TGCAGTGGCGGACTAGCGGAGCTGGTGGAGACCCAGTACTTC
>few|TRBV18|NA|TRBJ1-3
CASSPGPLTHSGNTIYF
TGTGCCAGCTCACCCGGTCCACTTACTCACTCTGGAAACACCATATATTTT
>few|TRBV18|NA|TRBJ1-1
CASSPRGDGGNTEAFF
TGTGCCAGCTCACCACGGGGAGACGGTGGGAACACTGAAGCTTTCTTT
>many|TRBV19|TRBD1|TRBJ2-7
CASSLGTGTSSYEQYF
TGTGCCAGTAGTCTGGGGACAGGAACGAGCTCCTACGAGCAGTACTTC
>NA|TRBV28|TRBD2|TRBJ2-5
CASSLFPNASGTGTQYF
TGTGCCAGCAGTTTGTTTCCCAACGCTAGCGGGACGGGGACCCAGTACTTC
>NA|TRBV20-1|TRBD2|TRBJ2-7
CSVSPPRGGPNEQYF
TGCAGTGTTTCGCCCCCCCGGGGGGGCCCCAACGAGCAGTACTTC
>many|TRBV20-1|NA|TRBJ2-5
CSARMTRRGTQYF
TGCAGTGCTAGAATGACTAGACGGGGGACCCAGTACTTC
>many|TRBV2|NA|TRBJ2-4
CASSDGSLAKNIQYF
TGTGCCAGCAGTGATGGTTCTTTAGCCAAAAACATTCAGTACTTC
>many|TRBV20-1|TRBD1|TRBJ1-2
CSAIQGGFGYTF
TGCAGTGCAATCCAGGGGGGCTTCGGCTACACCTTC
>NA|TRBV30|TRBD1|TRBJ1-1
CAWSVTGGVTEAFF
TGTGCCTGGAGTGTAACAGGGGGCGTCACTGAAGCTTTCTTT
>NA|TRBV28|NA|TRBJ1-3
CASRSLGVGGGNTIYF
TGTGCCAGCAGGTCGTTGGGGGTAGGAGGAGGAAACACCATATATTTT
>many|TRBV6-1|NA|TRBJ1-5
CASSGARGQPQHF
TGTGCCAGCAGTGGGGCTCGGGGTCAGCCCCAGCATTTT
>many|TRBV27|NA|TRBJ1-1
CASSPLQGMNTEAFF
TGTGCCAGCAGTCCCCTCCAGGGAATGAACACTGAAGCTTTCTTT
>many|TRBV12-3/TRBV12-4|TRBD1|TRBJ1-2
CASSPPVGQGYGYTF
TGTGCCAGCAGTCCCCCCGTAGGACAGGGCTATGGCTACACCTTC
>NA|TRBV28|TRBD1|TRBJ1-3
CASSSDRGSSGNTISF
TGTGCCAGCAGTAGTGACAGGGGGAGCTCTGGAAACACCATATCTTTT
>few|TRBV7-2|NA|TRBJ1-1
CASSRGPGTTEAFF
TGTGCCAGCAGCCGCGGGCCAGGGACCACTGAAGCTTTCTTT
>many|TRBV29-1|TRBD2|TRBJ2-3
CSVELAGDTQYF
TGCAGCGTTGAGCTAGCGGGAGATACGCAGTATTTT
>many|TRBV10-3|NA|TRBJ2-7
CAISERPSRDTYEQYF
TGTGCCATCAGTGAGAGGCCTTCTCGCGACACCTACGAGCAGTACTTC
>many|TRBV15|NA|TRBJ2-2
CATSKGGTGELFF
TGTGCCACCAGCAAGGGGGGAACCGGGGAGCTGTTTTTT
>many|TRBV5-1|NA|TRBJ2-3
CASVLVTGDTQYF
TGCGCCAGCGTTCTCGTCACCGGGGATACGCAGTATTTT
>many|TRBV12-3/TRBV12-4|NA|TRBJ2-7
CASSLKSSYEQYF
TGTGCCAGCAGTTTAAAGAGCTCCTACGAGCAGTACTTC
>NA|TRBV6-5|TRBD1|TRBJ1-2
CASSYLGQDYGYTF
TGTGCCAGCAGTTACTTGGGACAGGACTATGGCTACACCTTC
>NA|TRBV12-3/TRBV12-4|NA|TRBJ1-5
CASSAASNQPQHF
TGTGCCAGCAGCGCTGCTTCAAATCAGCCCCAGCATTTT
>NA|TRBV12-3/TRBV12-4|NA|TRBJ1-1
CASRERIGTEAFF
TGTGCCAGCAGGGAAAGGATTGGGACTGAAGCTTTCTTT
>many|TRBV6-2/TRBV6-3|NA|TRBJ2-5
CASSYPGQGGAETQYF
TGTGCCAGCAGTTACCCTGGACAGGGAGGGGCGGAGACCCAGTACTTC
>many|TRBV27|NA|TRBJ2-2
CASRRTGTGELFF
TGTGCCAGCAGGCGAACAGGGACCGGGGAGCTGTTTTTT
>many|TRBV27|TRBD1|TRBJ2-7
CASRDRGYRNYEQYF
TGTGCCAGCCGGGACAGGGGTTATAGGAACTACGAGCAGTACTTC
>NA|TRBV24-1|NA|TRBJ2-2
CATSRTANTGELFF
TGTGCCACTTCCCGGACAGCGAACACCGGGGAGCTGTTTTTT
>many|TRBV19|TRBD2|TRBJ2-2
CASRLLGRDGWEASRVGELFF
TGTGCCAGTAGGTTGCTGGGGAGGGACGGCTGGGAAGCATCGAGAGTTGGGGAGCTGTTTTTT
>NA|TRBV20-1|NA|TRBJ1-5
CSATGQGGGAQPQHF
TGCAGTGCTACGGGTCAGGGAGGGGGGGCTCAGCCCCAGCATTTT
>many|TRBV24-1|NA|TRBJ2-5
CATSDLAGGGSETQYF
TGTGCCACCAGTGATTTGGCCGGAGGTGGTTCGGAGACCCAGTACTTC
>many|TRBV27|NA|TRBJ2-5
CASSESSGIEETQYF
TGTGCCAGCAGTGAGAGCTCCGGGATTGAAGAGACCCAGTACTTC
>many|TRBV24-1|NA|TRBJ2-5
CATSRRGQETQYF
TGTGCCACCAGTCGTAGGGGGCAAGAGACCCAGTACTTC
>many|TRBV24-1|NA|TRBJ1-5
CATSDRTRHQPQHF
TGTGCCACCAGTGATAGGACAAGACATCAGCCCCAGCATTTT
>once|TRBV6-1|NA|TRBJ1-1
CASSEGPGRAEAFF
TGTGCCAGCAGTGAAGGTCCCGGACGGGCTGAAGCTTTCTTT
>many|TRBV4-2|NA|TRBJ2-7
CASSPADSTAYEQYF
TGTGCCAGCAGCCCCGCAGACAGTACCGCCTACGAGCAGTACTTC